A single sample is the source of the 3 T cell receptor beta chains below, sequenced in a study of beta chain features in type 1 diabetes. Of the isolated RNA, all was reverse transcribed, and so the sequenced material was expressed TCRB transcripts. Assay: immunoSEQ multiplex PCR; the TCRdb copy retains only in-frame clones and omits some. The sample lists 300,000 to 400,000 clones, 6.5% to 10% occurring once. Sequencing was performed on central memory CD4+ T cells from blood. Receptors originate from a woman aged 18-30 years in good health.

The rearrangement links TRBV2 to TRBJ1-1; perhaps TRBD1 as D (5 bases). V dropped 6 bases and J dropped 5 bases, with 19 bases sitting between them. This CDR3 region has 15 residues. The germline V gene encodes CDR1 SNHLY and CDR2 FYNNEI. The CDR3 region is CASRLLTGVGTEAFF. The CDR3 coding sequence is TGTGCCAGCAGGCTACTTACAGGAGTTGGGACTGAAGCTTTCTTT.

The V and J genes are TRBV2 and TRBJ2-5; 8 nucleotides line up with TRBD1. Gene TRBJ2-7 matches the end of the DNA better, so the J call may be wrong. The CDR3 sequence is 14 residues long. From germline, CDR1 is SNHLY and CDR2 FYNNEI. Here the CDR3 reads CASREQGVTYEQYF. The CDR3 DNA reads TGTGCCAGCAGGGAACAGGGGGTCACCTACGAGCAGTACTTC.

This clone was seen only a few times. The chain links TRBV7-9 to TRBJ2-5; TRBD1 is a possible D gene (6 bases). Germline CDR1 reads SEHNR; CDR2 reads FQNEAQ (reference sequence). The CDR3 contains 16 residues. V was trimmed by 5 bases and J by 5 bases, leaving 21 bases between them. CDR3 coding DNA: TGTGCCAGCAGCCTCCGAAATACAGGGAAAGGGGAGACCCAGTACTTC. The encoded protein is CASSLRNTGKGETQYF.